The TCR beta chain described here comes from a study of tissue T cells after allogeneic stem cell transplantation. As for this clone: Here the gene names and germline are mouse. The read gets to within 1 residue of the CDR3 end, and the germline J gene fills in the rest.

The germline V gene encodes CDR1 NSQYPW and CDR2 LRSPGD (reference sequence). The CDR3 is made up of 15 amino acids. Trimming cost V 0 bases and J 7 bases; bases outside gene matches: 6. Here immunoSEQ multiplex PCR was the method, and the copy in TCRdb shows in-frame clones only, minus some. The sample gives 8,000 or so clones, around 42% of which show up once; 7% to 8.5% is in the top ten. Time point: mouse harvest day 7 after allogeneic transplant. The graft held 10^6 splenic CD5+ T cells and 10^7 T-cell-depleted bone marrow cells. The specimen sequenced was gut tissue. This clonotype originated in a female BALB/c mouse given C57BL/6 T cells with graft-versus-host disease after an allogeneic hematopoietic cell transplant. The J gene is TRBJ2-5, the V gene TRBV1; 8 positions agree with TRBD2. CDR3 amino acids: CTCSADGGGRHTQYF. The part of the CDR3 DNA that was read is TGCACCTGCAGTGCAGATGGGGGGGGGCGGCACACCCAGTAC.